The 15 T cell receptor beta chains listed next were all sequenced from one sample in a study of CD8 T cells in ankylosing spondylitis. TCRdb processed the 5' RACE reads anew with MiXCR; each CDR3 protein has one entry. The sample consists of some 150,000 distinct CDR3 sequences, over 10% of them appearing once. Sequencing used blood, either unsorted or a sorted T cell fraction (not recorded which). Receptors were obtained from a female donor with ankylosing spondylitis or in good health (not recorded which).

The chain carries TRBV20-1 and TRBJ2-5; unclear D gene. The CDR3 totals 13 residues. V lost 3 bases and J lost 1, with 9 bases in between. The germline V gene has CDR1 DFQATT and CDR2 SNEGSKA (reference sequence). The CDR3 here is CSASRATQETQYF. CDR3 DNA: TGCAGTGCTAGCAGAGCGACCCAAGAGACCCAGTACTTC.

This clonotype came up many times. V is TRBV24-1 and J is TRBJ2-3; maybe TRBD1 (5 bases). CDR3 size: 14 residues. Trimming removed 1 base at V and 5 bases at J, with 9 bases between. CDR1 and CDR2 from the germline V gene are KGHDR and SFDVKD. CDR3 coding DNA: TGTGCCACCAGTGATTTCGTTAGGGGAGATACGCAGTATTTT. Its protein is CATSDFVRGDTQYF.

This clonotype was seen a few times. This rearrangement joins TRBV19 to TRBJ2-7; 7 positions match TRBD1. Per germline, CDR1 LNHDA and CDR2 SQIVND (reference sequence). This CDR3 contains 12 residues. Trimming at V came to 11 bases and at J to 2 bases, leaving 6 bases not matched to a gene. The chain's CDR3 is CASRDRTYEQYF. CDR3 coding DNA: TGTGCCTCCCGGGACAGAACCTACGAGCAGTACTTC.

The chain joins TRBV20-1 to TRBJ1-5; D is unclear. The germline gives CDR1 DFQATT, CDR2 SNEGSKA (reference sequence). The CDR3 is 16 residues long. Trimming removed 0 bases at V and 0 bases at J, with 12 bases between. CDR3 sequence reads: CSARDSGRNSNQPQHF. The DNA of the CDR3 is TGCAGTGCTAGAGATTCGGGGAGAAATAGCAATCAGCCCCAGCATTTT.

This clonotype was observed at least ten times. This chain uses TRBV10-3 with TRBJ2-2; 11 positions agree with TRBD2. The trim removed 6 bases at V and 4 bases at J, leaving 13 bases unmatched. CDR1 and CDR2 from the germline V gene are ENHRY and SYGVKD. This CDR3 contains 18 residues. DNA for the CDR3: TGTGCCATCAGCCGACAGACTAGCGGGATACGCGGCACCGGGGAGCTGTTTTTT. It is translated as CAISRQTSGIRGTGELFF.

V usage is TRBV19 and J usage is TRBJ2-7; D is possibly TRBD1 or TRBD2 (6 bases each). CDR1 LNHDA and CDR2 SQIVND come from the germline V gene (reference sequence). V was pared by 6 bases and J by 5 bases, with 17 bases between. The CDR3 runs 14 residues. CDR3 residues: CASRVSPGGHEQYF. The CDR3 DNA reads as TGTGCCAGTAGAGTGTCCCCCGGGGGCCACGAGCAGTACTTC. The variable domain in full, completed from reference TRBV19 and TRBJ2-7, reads DGGITQSPKYLFRKEGQNVTLSCEQNLNHDAMYWYRQDPGQGLRLIYYSQIVNDFQKGDIAEGYSVSREKKESFPLTVTSAQKNPTAFYLCASRVSPGGHEQYFGPGTRLTVT.

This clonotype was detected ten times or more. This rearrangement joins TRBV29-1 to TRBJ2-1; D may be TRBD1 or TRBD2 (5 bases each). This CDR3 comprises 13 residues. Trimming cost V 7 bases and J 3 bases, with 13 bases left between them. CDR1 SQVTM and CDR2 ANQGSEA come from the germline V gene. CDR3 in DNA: TGCAGCGCCACGGGACGGAACTACAATGAGCAGTTCTTC. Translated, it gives CSATGRNYNEQFF.

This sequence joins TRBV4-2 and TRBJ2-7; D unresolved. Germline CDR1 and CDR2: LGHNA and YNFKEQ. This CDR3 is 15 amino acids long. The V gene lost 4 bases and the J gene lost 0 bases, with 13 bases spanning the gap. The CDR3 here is CASSPTARSSYEQYF. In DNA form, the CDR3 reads TGTGCCAGCAGCCCCACAGCGCGGAGCTCCTACGAGCAGTACTTC.

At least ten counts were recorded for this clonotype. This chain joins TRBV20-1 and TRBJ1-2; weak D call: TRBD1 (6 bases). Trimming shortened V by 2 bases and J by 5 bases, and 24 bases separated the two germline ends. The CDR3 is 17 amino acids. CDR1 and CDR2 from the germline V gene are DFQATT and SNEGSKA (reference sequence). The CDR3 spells CSARSGGQKIGVYGYTF. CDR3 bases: TGCAGTGCTAGATCCGGGGGACAAAAGATCGGAGTTTATGGCTACACCTTC.

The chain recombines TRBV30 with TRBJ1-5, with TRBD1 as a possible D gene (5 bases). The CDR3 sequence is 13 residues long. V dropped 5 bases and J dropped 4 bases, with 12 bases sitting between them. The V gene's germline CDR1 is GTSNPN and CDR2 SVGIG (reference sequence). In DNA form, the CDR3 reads TGTGCCTGGGGGGGGGGGGAAAATCAGCCCCAGCATTTT. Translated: CAWGGGENQPQHF.

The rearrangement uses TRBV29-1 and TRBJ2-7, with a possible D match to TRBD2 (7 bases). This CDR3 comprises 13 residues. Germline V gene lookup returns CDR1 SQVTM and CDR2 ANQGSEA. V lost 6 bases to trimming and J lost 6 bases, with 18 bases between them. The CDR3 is CSVQGGGGPEQYF. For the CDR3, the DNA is TGCAGCGTCCAAGGAGGGGGGGGGCCCGAGCAGTACTTC.

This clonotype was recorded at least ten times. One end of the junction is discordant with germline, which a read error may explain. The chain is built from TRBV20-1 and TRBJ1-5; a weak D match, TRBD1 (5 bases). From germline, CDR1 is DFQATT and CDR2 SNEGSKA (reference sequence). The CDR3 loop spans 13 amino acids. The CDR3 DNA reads TGCAGCGCTAGTCGGGACAGCAATCAGCCCCAGCATTTT. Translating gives CSASRDSNQPQHF.

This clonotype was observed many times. Here the CDR3 reads CSATQGVSYEQYF. As DNA, the CDR3 is TGCAGTGCTACACAGGGGGTTTCCTACGAGCAGTACTTC. The chain links TRBV20-1 to TRBJ2-7; TRBD1 matches at 8 bases. The V segment lost 4 bases and the J segment 1 base; nucleotides outside the gene matches: 3. The CDR3 covers 13 residues. Germline V gene data show CDR1 as DFQATT and CDR2 as SNEGSKA (reference sequence).

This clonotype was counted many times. CDR3 DNA: TGTGCCAGCTCAGCTCGGACGGAATTGACTGAAGCTTTCTTT. It encodes CASSARTELTEAFF. V usage is TRBV18 and J usage is TRBJ1-1; D gene uncertain. The CDR3 runs to 14 residues. The germline CDR1 and CDR2 sequences are KGHSH and LQKENI. With 5 bases removed from V and 5 bases from J, the gap between germline ends came to 15 bases.

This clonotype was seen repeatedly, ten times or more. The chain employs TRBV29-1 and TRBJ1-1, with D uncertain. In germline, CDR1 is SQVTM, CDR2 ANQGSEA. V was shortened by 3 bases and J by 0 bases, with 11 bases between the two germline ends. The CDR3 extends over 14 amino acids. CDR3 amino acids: CSVEEANLNTEAFF. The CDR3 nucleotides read TGCAGCGTTGAGGAGGCGAATCTGAACACTGAAGCTTTCTTT.